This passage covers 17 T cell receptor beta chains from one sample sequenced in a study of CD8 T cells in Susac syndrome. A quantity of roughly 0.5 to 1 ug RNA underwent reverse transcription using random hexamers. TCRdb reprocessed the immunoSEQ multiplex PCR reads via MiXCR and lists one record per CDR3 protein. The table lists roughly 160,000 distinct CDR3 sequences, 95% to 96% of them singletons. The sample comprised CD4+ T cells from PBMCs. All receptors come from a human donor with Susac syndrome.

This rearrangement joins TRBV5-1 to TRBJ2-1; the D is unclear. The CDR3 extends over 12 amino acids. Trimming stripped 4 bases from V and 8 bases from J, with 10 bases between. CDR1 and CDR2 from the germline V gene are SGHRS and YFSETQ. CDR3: CASSINIDEQFF. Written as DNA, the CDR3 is TGCGCCAGCAGCATAAATATTGATGAGCAGTTCTTC. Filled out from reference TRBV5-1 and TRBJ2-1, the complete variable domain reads KAGVTQTPRYLIKTRGQQVTLSCSPISGHRSVSWYQQTPGQGLQFLFEYFSETQRNKGNFPGRFSGRQFSNSRSEMNVSTLELGDSALYLCASSINIDEQFFGPGTRLTVL.

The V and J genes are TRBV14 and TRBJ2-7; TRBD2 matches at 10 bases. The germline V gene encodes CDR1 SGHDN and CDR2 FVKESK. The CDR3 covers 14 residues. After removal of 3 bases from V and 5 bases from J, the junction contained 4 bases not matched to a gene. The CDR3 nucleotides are TGTGCCAGCAGCCACAAAACTAGCGGGAACGAGCAGTACTTC. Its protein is CASSHKTSGNEQYF.

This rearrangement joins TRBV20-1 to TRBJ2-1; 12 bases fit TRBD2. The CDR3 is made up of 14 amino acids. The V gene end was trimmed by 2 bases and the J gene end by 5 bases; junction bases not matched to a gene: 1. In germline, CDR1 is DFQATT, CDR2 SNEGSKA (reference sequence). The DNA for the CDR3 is TGCAGTGCTAGACTAGCGGGGGGGAACAATGAGCAGTTCTTC. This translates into CSARLAGGNNEQFF.

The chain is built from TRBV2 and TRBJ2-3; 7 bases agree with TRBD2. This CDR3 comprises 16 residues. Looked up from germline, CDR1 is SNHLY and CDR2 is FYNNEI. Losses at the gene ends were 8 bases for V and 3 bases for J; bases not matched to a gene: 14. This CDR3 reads CASSEEAGVGTDTQYF. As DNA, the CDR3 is TGTGCCAGCTCCGAGGAGGCGGGAGTCGGAACAGATACGCAGTATTTT.

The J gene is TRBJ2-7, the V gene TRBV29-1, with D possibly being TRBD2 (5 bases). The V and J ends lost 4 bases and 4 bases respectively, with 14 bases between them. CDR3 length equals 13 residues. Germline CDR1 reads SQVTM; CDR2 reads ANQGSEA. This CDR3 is CSVVASHPYEQYF. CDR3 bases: TGCAGCGTTGTTGCTAGCCATCCTTACGAGCAGTACTTC.

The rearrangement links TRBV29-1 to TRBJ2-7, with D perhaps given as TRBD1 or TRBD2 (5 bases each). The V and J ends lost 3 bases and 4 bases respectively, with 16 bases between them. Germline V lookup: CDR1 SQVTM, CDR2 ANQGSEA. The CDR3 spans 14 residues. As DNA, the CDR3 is TGCAGCGTTGATGGGACCTCAACATTTTACGAGCAGTACTTC. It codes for CSVDGTSTFYEQYF.

The CDR3 protein is CASSERSIGNQPQHF. In nucleotides, the CDR3 is TGTGCCAGCAGTGAACGATCGATAGGCAATCAGCCCCAGCATTTT. The chain couples TRBV12-3 or TRBV12-4 to TRBJ1-5, with D unresolved. With 5 bases removed from V and 2 bases from J, the gap between germline ends came to 13 bases. CDR3 size: 15 residues.

CDR3 sequence: CASSRVVRSSGANVLTF. As DNA, the CDR3 is TGTGCCAGCAGTAGGGTGGTTCGAAGCTCTGGGGCCAACGTCCTGACTTTC. The J gene is TRBJ2-6, the V gene TRBV2; no definite D call. Germline CDR1 SNHLY, CDR2 FYNNEI. V was clipped by 5 bases and J by 0 bases, with 14 bases between them. The CDR3 extends over 17 amino acids.

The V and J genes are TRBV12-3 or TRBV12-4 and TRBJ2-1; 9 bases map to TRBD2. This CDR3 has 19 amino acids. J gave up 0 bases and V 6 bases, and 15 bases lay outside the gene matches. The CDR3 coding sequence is TGTGCCAGCAGCCTTAGCGGGAGCATTTCCCCTAGCTCCTACAATGAGCAGTTCTTC. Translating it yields CASSLSGSISPSSYNEQFF.

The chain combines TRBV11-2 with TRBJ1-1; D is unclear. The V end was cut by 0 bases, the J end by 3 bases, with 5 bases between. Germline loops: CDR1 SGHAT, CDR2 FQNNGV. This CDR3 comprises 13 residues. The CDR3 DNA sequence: TGTGCCAGCAGCTTAGATTCGGACACTGAAGCTTTCTTT. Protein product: CASSLDSDTEAFF.

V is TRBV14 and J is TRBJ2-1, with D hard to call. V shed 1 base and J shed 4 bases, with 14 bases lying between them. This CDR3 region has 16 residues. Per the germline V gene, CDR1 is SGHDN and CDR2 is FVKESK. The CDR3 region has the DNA TGTGCCAGCAGCCAAGGGCGGAAGGCTCTTTACAATGAGCAGTTCTTC. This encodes CASSQGRKALYNEQFF. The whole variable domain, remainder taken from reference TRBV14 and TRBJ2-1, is EAGVTQFPSHSVIEKGQTVTLRCDPISGHDNLYWYRRVMGKEIKFLLHFVKESKQDESGMPNNRFLAERTGGTYSTLKVQPAELEDSGVYFCASSQGRKALYNEQFFGPGTRLTVL.

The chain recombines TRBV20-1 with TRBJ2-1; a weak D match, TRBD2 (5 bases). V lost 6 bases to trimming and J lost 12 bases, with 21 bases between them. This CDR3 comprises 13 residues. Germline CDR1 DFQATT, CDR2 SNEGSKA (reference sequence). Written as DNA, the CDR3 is TGCAGTGCAACCGGACTGCCCCTAGGTGTGCAGTTCTTC. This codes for CSATGLPLGVQFF.

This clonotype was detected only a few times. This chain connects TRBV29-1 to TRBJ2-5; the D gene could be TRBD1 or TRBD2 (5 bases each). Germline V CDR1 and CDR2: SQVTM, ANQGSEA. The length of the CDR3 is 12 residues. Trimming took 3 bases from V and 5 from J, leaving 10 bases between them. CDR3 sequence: CSVEGDGETQYF. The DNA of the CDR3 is TGCAGCGTTGAGGGGGATGGGGAGACCCAGTACTTC.

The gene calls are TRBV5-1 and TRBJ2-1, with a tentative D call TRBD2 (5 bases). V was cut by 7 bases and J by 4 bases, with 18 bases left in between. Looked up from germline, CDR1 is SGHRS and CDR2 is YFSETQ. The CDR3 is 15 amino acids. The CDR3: CASSLYSAGYNEQFF. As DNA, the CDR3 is TGCGCCAGCTCCCTCTATTCGGCGGGTTACAATGAGCAGTTCTTC.

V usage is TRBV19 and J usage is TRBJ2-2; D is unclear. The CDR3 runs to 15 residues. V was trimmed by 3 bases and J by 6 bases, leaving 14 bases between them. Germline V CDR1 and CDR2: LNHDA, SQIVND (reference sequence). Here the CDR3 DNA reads TGTGCCAGTAGTATTCTTCTCCAAATTTCCGGGGAGCTGTTTTTT. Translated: CASSILLQISGELFF. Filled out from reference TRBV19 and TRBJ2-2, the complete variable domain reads DGGITQSPKYLFRKEGQNVTLSCEQNLNHDAMYWYRQDPGQGLRLIYYSQIVNDFQKGDIAEGYSVSREKKESFPLTVTSAQKNPTAFYLCASSILLQISGELFFGEGSRLTVL.

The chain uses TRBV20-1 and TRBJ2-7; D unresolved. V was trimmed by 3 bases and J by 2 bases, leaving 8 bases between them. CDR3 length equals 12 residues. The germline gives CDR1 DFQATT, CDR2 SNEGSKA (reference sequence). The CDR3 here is CSASPDTYEQYF. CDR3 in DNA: TGCAGTGCTAGCCCCGACACCTACGAGCAGTACTTC.

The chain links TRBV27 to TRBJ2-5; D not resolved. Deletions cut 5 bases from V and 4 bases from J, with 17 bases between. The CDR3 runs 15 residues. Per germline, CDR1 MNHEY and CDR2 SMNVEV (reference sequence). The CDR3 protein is CASSQSPASPETQYF. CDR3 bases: TGTGCCAGCAGTCAATCTCCCGCTAGTCCAGAGACCCAGTACTTC.